This TCR beta chain was retrieved from a study of cytomegalovirus exposure and HLA in healthy donors. Findings and caveats of the study: Among immune exposure information, only CMV serostatus was available. It was approximately 170 TCR beta chains that were listed as cytomegalovirus-associated. DRB1 showed the most TCR associations and HLA-C the fewest in a later analysis, as rates varied by HLA locus.

Trimming removed 5 bases at V and 0 bases at J, with 11 bases between. The CDR3 totals 14 residues. Germline V CDR1 and CDR2: SNHLY, FYNNEI. In the case of this clone: Antigen: not known.

Primers for the PCR totalled 60 Vbeta and 13 Jbeta. Sequencing used immunoSEQ multiplex PCR; TCRdb keeps in-frame clones, though not all of them. The table has roughly 200,000 clones, 77% seen once. Unrecorded immune exposure was likely among donors, who were nominally healthy when sampled. Material for sequencing was PBMCs. The receptor was derived from a woman in her fifties or sixties in good health and CMV-seropositive. The chain employs TRBV2 and TRBJ2-7, with D hard to call. The DNA for the CDR3 is TGTGCCAGCAGTCGTGATAACGGCTCCTACGAGCAGTACTTC. Protein product: CASSRDNGSYEQYF.